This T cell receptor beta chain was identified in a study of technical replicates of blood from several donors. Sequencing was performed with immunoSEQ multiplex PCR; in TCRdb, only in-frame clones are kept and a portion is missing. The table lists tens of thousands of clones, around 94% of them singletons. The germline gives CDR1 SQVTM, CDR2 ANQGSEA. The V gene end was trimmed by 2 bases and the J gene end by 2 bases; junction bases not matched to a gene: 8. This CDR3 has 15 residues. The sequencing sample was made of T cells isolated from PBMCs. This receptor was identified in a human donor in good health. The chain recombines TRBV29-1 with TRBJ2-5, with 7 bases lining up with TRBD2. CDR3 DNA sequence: TGCAGCGTTGAAAGGCCCCGGGGGGAACAAGAGACCCAGTACTTC. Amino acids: CSVERPRGEQETQYF.